These T cell receptor beta chains were read from a single sample in a study of vaccination effects on CD4 cells after COVID-19. Their specific antigens are unknown. Some clones are missing from TCRdb's copy, which holds only in-frame ones; the method was immunoSEQ multiplex PCR. The sample lists just under 60,000 clones; 60% to 80% were seen once. This specimen consisted of CD4+ T cells from PBMCs cultured with HCoV-OC43 spike peptides, obtained after COVID-19 vaccination. Source of these receptors: a human donor who received a COVID-19 vaccine. The CDR3 runs from the conserved cysteine through the conserved F or W. Each record gives: CDR3 protein, CDR3 DNA, D gene, V gene, J gene, clone size. The D gene is left open where the match is weak. Expanded clones get a size class; other rows say once, few or many, or leave the size out.

cdr3_aa: CASSVEGGQETQYF; cdr3_nt: TGTGCCAGCAGTGTTGAAGGGGGCCAAGAGACCCAGTACTTC; d_call: -; v_call: TRBV2; j_call: TRBJ2-5; clone_size: -
cdr3_aa: CASSPRTSGGTDTQYF; cdr3_nt: TGTGCCAGCTCACCTCGGACTAGCGGGGGAACAGATACGCAGTATTTT; d_call: TRBD2; v_call: TRBV18; j_call: TRBJ2-3; clone_size: -
cdr3_aa: CASSVYSGANVLTF; cdr3_nt: TGCGCCAGCAGCGTGTACTCTGGGGCCAACGTCCTGACTTTC; d_call: -; v_call: TRBV5-1; j_call: TRBJ2-6; clone_size: -
cdr3_aa: CASSRDGQGNSPLHF; cdr3_nt: TGCGCCAGCAGCCGTGATGGACAGGGTAATTCACCCCTCCACTTT; d_call: TRBD1; v_call: TRBV4-1; j_call: TRBJ1-6; clone_size: -
cdr3_aa: CASSRSTGVGYTF; cdr3_nt: TGTGCCAGCAGTCGCTCGACAGGGGTCGGCTACACCTTC; d_call: TRBD1; v_call: TRBV6-2/TRBV6-3; j_call: TRBJ1-2; clone_size: -
cdr3_aa: CASSPSWALGDTQYF; cdr3_nt: TGCGCCAGCAGCCCAAGCTGGGCGTTAGGAGATACGCAGTATTTT; d_call: -; v_call: TRBV5-1; j_call: TRBJ2-3; clone_size: few
cdr3_aa: CASSDRGTTAGELFF; cdr3_nt: TGTGCCAGCAGCGATAGAGGGACTACCGCCGGGGAGCTGTTTTTT; d_call: TRBD2; v_call: TRBV7-2; j_call: TRBJ2-2; clone_size: -
cdr3_aa: CASSLGTAATNEKLFF; cdr3_nt: TGTGCCAGCAGCCTGGGGACCGCCGCAACTAATGAAAAACTGTTTTTT; d_call: -; v_call: TRBV2; j_call: TRBJ1-4; clone_size: -
cdr3_aa: CASSSDRSYNSPLHF; cdr3_nt: TGTGCCAGCAGCTCGGACAGGTCCTATAATTCACCCCTCCACTTT; d_call: TRBD1; v_call: TRBV7-9; j_call: TRBJ1-6; clone_size: -
cdr3_aa: CASSLSRGSSQPQHF; cdr3_nt: TGTGCCAGCAGCTTAAGTCGGGGGTCTAGTCAGCCCCAGCATTTT; d_call: -; v_call: TRBV7-8; j_call: TRBJ1-5; clone_size: -
cdr3_aa: CASRRGQEAFF; cdr3_nt: TGTGCCAGCAGACGGGGACAGGAAGCTTTCTTT; d_call: TRBD1; v_call: TRBV27; j_call: TRBJ1-1; clone_size: medium-sized
cdr3_aa: CASSPPGRVPIYGYTF; cdr3_nt: TGTGCCAGCAGCCCCCCGGGTAGGGTCCCCATATATGGCTACACCTTC; d_call: -; v_call: TRBV3-1/TRBV3-2; j_call: TRBJ1-2; clone_size: -
cdr3_aa: CASSFGAAQYF; cdr3_nt: TGTGCCAGCAGTTTTGGGGCTGCGCAGTATTTT; d_call: -; v_call: TRBV6-5; j_call: TRBJ2-3; clone_size: -
cdr3_aa: CSLAYRGKGSYNEQFF; cdr3_nt: TGCAGCCTGGCCTACAGGGGGAAGGGGTCCTACAATGAGCAGTTCTTC; d_call: TRBD1; v_call: TRBV29-1; j_call: TRBJ2-1; clone_size: -
cdr3_aa: CSYGRGQLDYTF; cdr3_nt: TGCAGCTACGGACGGGGACAGCTCGACTACACCTTC; d_call: TRBD1; v_call: TRBV29-1; j_call: TRBJ1-2; clone_size: -
cdr3_aa: CSASSWLAGWNTGELFF; cdr3_nt: TGCAGTGCTAGTTCCTGGCTAGCGGGATGGAACACCGGGGAGCTGTTTTTT; d_call: TRBD2; v_call: TRBV20-1; j_call: TRBJ2-2; clone_size: -
cdr3_aa: CASSSSRTLTGELFF; cdr3_nt: TGTGCCAGCAGCTCATCGAGGACACTGACCGGGGAGCTGTTTTTT; d_call: -; v_call: TRBV9; j_call: TRBJ2-2; clone_size: -
cdr3_aa: CASSLLTGANVLTF; cdr3_nt: TGCGCCAGCAGCTTGCTCACTGGGGCCAACGTCCTGACTTTC; d_call: -; v_call: TRBV5-1; j_call: TRBJ2-6; clone_size: -
cdr3_aa: CASSLPIGSDPGELFF; cdr3_nt: TGTGCCAGCAGCCTCCCCATCGGATCGGATCCCGGGGAGCTGTTTTTT; d_call: -; v_call: TRBV7-3; j_call: TRBJ2-2; clone_size: once
cdr3_aa: CASSQDQWRGGRSGELFF; cdr3_nt: TGCGCCAGCAGCCAAGATCAATGGCGGGGTGGGCGGAGTGGGGAGCTGTTTTTT; d_call: -; v_call: TRBV4-1; j_call: TRBJ2-2; clone_size: few
cdr3_aa: CASSPLMDTQYF; cdr3_nt: TGTGCCAGCAGTCCCCTCATGGATACGCAGTATTTT; d_call: -; v_call: TRBV6-5; j_call: TRBJ2-3; clone_size: once
cdr3_aa: CASSGTVNTGELFF; cdr3_nt: TGTGCCAGCAGCGGGACAGTGAACACCGGGGAGCTGTTTTTT; d_call: TRBD1; v_call: TRBV27; j_call: TRBJ2-2; clone_size: few